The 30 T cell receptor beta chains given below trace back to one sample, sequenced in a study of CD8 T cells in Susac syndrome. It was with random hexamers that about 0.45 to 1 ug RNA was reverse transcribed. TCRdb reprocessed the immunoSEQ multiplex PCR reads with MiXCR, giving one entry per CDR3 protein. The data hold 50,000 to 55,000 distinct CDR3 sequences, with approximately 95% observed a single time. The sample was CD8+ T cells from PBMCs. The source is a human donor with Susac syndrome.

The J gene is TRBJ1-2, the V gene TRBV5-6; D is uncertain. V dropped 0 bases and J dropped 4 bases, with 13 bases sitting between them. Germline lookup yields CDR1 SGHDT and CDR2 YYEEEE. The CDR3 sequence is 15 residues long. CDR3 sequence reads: CASSLGVGGTYGYTF. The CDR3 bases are TGTGCCAGCAGCTTGGGAGTGGGCGGAACCTATGGCTACACCTTC.

The CDR3 region has the DNA TGCGCCAGCAGCTTGGCAGGGGCCAACCAAGAGACCCAGTACTTC. Translated, it gives CASSLAGANQETQYF. The chain employs TRBV5-1 and TRBJ2-5; TRBD1 might be the D (6 bases). The CDR3 totals 15 residues. Trimming took off 0 bases at V and 0 bases at J, with 9 bases between the two ends. Germline V lookup: CDR1 SGHRS, CDR2 YFSETQ. The complete variable domain, with remaining parts taken from reference TRBV5-1 and TRBJ2-5, reads KAGVTQTPRYLIKTRGQQVTLSCSPISGHRSVSWYQQTPGQGLQFLFEYFSETQRNKGNFPGRFSGRQFSNSRSEMNVSTLELGDSALYLCASSLAGANQETQYFGPGTRLLVL.

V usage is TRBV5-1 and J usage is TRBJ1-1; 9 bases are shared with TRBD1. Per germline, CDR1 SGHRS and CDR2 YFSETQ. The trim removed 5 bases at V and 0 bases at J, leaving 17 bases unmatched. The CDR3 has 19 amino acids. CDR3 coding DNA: TGCGCCAGCAGTCACCACGCCTGGGACAGGGATGCCGTGAACACTGAAGCTTTCTTT. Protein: CASSHHAWDRDAVNTEAFF.

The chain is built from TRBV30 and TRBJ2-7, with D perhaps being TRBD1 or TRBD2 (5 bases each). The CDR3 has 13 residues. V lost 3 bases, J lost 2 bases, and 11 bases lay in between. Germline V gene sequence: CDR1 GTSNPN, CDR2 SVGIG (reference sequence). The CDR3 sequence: CAWRSGTPYEQYF. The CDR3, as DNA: TGTGCCTGGAGGTCGGGGACGCCCTACGAGCAGTACTTC.

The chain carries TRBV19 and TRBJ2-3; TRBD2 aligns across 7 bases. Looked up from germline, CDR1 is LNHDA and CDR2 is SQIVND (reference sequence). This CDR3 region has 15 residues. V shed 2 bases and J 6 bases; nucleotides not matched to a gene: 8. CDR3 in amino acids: CASSILAGVGDTQYF. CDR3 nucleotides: TGTGCCAGTAGTATACTGGCGGGGGTTGGTGATACGCAGTATTTT.

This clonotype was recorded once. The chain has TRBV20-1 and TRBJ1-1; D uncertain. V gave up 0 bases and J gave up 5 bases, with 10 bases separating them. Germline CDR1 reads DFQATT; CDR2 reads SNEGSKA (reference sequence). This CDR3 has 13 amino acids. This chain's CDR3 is CSARDLAGTEAFF. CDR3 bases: TGCAGTGCTAGAGATCTAGCGGGGACTGAAGCTTTCTTT.

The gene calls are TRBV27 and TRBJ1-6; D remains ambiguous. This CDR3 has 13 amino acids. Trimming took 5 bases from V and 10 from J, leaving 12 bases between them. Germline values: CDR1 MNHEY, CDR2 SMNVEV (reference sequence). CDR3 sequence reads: CASSISFGSPLHF. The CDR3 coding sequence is TGTGCCAGCAGTATTAGTTTTGGGTCACCCCTCCACTTT.

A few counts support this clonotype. The CDR3 DNA reads TGCGCCAGCAGCTTATACCAGGGAGGGGAAAAACTGTTTTTT. Protein sequence: CASSLYQGGEKLFF. The V call is TRBV5-1, the J call TRBJ1-4, with D possibly being TRBD1 (5 bases). CDR3 length: 14 amino acids. Germline lookup yields CDR1 SGHRS and CDR2 YFSETQ. V lost 2 bases to trimming and J lost 8 bases, with 13 bases between them.

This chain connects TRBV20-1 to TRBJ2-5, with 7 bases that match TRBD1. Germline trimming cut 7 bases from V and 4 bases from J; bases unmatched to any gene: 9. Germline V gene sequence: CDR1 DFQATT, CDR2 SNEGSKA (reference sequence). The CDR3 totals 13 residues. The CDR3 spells CSVPGTGVETQYF. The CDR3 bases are TGCAGTGTCCCCGGCACAGGGGTAGAGACCCAGTACTTC.

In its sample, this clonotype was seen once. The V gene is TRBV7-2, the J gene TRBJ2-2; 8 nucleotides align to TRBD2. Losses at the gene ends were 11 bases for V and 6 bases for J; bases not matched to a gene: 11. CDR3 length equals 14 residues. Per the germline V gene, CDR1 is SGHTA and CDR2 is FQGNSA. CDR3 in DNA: TGTGCCGCCTTGTTCGGGGGGGCCGCCGGGGAGCTGTTTTTT. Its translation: CAALFGGAAGELFF.

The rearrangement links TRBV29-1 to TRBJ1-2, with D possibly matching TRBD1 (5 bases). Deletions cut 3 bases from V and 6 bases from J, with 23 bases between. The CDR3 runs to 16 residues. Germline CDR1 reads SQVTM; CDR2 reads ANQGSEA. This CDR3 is CSVDMHGDLSPDGYTF. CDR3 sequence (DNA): TGCAGCGTTGATATGCACGGGGACTTAAGTCCGGATGGCTACACCTTC.

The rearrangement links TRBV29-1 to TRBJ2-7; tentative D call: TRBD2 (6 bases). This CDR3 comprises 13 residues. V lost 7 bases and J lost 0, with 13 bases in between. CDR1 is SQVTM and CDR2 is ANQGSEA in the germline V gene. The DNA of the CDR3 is TGCAGCGCCGGTGGGGGGAGCTCCTACGAGCAGTACTTC. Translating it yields CSAGGGSSYEQYF.

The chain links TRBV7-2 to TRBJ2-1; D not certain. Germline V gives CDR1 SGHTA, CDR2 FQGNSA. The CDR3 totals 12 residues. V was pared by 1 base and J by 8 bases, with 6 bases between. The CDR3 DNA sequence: TGTGCCAGCAGCTTAGACGGTGATGAGCAGTTCTTC. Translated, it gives CASSLDGDEQFF.

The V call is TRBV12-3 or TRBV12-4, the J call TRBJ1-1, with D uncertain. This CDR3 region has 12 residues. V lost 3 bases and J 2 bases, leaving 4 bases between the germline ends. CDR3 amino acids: CASSFINTEAFF. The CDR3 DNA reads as TGTGCCAGCAGTTTCATCAACACTGAAGCTTTCTTT.

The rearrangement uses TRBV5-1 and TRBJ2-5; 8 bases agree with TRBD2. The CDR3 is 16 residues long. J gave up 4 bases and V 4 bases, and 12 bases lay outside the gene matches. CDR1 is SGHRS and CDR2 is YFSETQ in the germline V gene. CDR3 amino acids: CASSTRPGGDPETQYF. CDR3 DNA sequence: TGCGCCAGCAGCACGCGCCCCGGGGGGGACCCAGAGACCCAGTACTTC. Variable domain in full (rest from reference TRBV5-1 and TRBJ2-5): KAGVTQTPRYLIKTRGQQVTLSCSPISGHRSVSWYQQTPGQGLQFLFEYFSETQRNKGNFPGRFSGRQFSNSRSEMNVSTLELGDSALYLCASSTRPGGDPETQYFGPGTRLLVL.

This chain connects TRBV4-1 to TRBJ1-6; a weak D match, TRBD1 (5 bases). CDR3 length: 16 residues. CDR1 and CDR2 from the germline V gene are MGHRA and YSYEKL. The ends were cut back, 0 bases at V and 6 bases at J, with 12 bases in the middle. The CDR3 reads CASSQDEDSFNSPLHF. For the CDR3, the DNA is TGCGCCAGCAGCCAAGATGAAGACAGTTTTAATTCACCCCTCCACTTT.

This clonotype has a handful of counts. In DNA, the CDR3 is TGCAGCGTCCAAGGGGCTAGGACAGATACGCAGTATTTT. Amino acid sequence: CSVQGARTDTQYF. V gene TRBV29-1 combines with J gene TRBJ2-3; tentative D call: TRBD1 (5 bases). Trimming shortened V by 6 bases and J by 3 bases, and 13 bases separated the two germline ends. The CDR3 sequence is 13 residues long. Germline lookup yields CDR1 SQVTM and CDR2 ANQGSEA.

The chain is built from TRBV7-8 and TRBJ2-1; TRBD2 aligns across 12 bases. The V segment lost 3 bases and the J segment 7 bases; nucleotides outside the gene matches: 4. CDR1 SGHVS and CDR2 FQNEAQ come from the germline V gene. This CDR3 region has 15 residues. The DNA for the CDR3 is TGTGCCAGCAGCTTGTGGACTAGCGGGGAGAATGAGCAGTTCTTC. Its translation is CASSLWTSGENEQFF. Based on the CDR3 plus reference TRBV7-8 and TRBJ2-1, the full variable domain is GAGVSQSPRYKVAKRGQDVALRCDPISGHVSLFWYQQALGQGPEFLTYFQNEAQLDKSGLPSDRFFAERPEGSVSTLKIQRTQQEDSAVYLCASSLWTSGENEQFFGPGTRLTVL.

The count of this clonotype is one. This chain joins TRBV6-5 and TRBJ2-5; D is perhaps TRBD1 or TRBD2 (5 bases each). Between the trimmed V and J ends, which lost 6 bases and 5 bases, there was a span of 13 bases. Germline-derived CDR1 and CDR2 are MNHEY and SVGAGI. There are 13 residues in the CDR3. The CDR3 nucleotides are TGTGCCAGCAGCACCGGGACCGAGGAGACCCAGTACTTC. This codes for CASSTGTEETQYF.

In DNA, the CDR3 is TGTGCCAGCAGTTTATCGGGACAGGGAGGTTCACCCCTCCACTTT. Translated, it gives CASSLSGQGGSPLHF. This chain links TRBV27 with TRBJ1-6; 9 nucleotides align to TRBD1. The CDR3 runs to 15 residues. With 0 bases clipped from V and 9 bases from J, the junction kept 3 bases outside the gene matches. The germline CDR1 and CDR2 sequences are MNHEY and SMNVEV (reference sequence).

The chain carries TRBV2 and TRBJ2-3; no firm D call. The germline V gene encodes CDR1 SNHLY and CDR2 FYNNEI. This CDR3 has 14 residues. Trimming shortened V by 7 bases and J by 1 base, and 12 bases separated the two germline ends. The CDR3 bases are TGTGCCAGCATGCCCCCGCGCCGCACAGATACGCAGTATTTT. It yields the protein CASMPPRRTDTQYF.

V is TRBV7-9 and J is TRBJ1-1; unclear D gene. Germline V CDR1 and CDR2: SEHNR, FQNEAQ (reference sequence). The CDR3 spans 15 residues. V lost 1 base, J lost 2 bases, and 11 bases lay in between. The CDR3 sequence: CASSLVDGSNTEAFF. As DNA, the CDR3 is TGTGCCAGCAGCTTAGTCGACGGGAGTAACACTGAAGCTTTCTTT.

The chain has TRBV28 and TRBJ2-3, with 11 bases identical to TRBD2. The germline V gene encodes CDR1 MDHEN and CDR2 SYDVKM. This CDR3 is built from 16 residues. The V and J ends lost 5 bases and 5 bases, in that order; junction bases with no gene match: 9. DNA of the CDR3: TGTGCCAGCAGTCTAGCGGGGGGATCCTGGGGAGATACGCAGTATTTT. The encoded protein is CASSLAGGSWGDTQYF.

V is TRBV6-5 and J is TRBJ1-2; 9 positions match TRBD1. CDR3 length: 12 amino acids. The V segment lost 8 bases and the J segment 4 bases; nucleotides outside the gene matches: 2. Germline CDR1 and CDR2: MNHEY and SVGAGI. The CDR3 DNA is TGTGCCAGCGGACAGGGGCCCTATGGCTACACCTTC. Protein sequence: CASGQGPYGYTF.

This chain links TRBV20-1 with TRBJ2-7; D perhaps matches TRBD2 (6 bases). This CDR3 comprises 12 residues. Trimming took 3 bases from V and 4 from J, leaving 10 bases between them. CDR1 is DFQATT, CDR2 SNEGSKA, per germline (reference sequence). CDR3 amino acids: CSASGGGYEQYF. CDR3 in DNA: TGCAGTGCTAGCGGGGGAGGTTACGAGCAGTACTTC.

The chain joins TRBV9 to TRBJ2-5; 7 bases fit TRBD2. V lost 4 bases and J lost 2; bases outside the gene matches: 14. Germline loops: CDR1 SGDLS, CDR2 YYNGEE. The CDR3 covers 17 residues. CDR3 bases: TGTGCCAGCAGCCCCAGCGGGGCGGGGGAGATTCAAGAGACCCAGTACTTC. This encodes CASSPSGAGEIQETQYF.

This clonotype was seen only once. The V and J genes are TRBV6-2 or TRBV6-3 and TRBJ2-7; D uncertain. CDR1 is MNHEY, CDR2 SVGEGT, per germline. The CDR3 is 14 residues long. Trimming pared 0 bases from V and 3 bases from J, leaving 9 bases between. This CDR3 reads CASSYSGSGYEQYF. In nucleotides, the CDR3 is TGTGCCAGCAGTTACTCAGGGTCAGGCTACGAGCAGTACTTC.

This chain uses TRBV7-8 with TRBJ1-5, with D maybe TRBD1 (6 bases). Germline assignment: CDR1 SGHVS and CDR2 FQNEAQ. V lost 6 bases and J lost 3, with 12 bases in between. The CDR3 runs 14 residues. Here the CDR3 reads CASSDTGLNQPQHF. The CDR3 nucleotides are TGTGCCAGCAGTGACACAGGGCTCAATCAGCCCCAGCATTTT.

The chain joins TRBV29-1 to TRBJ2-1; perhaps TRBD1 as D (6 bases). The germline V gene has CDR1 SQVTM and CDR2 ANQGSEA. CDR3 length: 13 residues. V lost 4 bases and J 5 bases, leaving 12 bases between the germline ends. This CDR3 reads CSVVRQENNEQFF. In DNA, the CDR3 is TGCAGCGTTGTGAGACAGGAGAACAATGAGCAGTTCTTC.

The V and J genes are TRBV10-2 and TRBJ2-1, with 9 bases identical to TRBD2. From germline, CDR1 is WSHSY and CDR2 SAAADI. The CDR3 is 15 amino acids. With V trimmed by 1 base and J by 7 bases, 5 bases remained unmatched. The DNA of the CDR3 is TGCGCCAGCAGTGAGTTAGGCGGGGGGGCGAATGAGCAGTTCTTC. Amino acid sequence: CASSELGGGANEQFF.